The 13 T cell receptor beta chains reported below all come from one sample, sequenced in a study of vaccination and CD4 T cells after COVID-19. Treatment noted: roughly 11-day PBMC culture with coronavirus spike peptide pools or control peptides (ViraFEST assay). Antigens for these TCRs are unknown. Cultured CD4+ T-cell DNA underwent Oncomine TCR Beta short-read sequencing. TCRdb itself ran the PCR reads through MiXCR, one entry per CDR3 protein. The data contain 7,100 or so distinct CDR3 sequences, approximately 74% of them seen just once; the ten biggest clones take up roughly 14%. The specimen was CD4+ T cells from blood, cultured in vitro. Every receptor here comes from a human donor who had recovered from COVID-19.

This chain uses TRBV2 with TRBJ2-2, with D perhaps matching TRBD1 or TRBD2 (6 bases each). Trimming stripped 9 bases from V and 4 bases from J, with 15 bases between. This CDR3 contains 14 residues. Germline V gives CDR1 SNHLY, CDR2 FYNNEI. The CDR3 sequence: CARARGGGTGELFF. The CDR3 bases are TGTGCCAGAGCCCGAGGGGGAGGCACCGGGGAGCTGTTTTTT.

The chain couples TRBV20-1 to TRBJ1-5; 7 bases align to TRBD1. CDR3 length: 14 amino acids. Trimming removed 4 bases from V and 2 bases from J; junction bases left unmatched: 5. Germline-derived CDR1 and CDR2 are DFQATT and SNEGSKA (reference sequence). This CDR3 is CSAMEGARNQPQHF. CDR3 DNA sequence: TGCAGTGCTATGGAGGGGGCGCGCAATCAGCCCCAGCATTTT.

This sequence joins TRBV19 and TRBJ1-5; tentatively, D is TRBD1 (5 bases). The CDR3 is 13 amino acids. The germline V gene has CDR1 LNHDA and CDR2 SQIVND (reference sequence). Between the trimmed V and J ends, which lost 3 bases and 5 bases, there was a span of 8 bases. The CDR3 region has the DNA TGTGCCAGTAGTATGGCCAGGGATCAGCCCCAGCATTTT. This gives the protein CASSMARDQPQHF.

Within the sample, this clonotype is large. The chain couples TRBV7-9 to TRBJ1-2; D gene uncertain. Germline assignment: CDR1 SEHNR and CDR2 FQNEAQ (reference sequence). The CDR3 consists of 14 residues. The V and J ends lost 1 base and 1 base respectively, with 7 bases between them. This CDR3 is CASSLGRLNYGYTF. For the CDR3, the DNA is TGTGCCAGCAGCTTAGGGCGCCTTAACTATGGCTACACCTTC.

This sequence joins TRBV6-2 or TRBV6-3 and TRBJ1-6; perhaps TRBD1 as D (5 bases). Germline lookup yields CDR1 MNHEY and CDR2 SVGEGT. The V end was cut by 4 bases, the J end by 7 bases, with 14 bases between. This CDR3 contains 15 residues. The CDR3 protein is CASSSAGAGNSPLHF. In DNA form, the CDR3 reads TGTGCCAGCAGTTCAGCCGGGGCTGGAAATTCACCCCTCCACTTT.

As concerns this clonotype: It may be a read error: a sequence one base away is much more abundant. This chain links TRBV27 with TRBJ2-2; D perhaps matches TRBD1 (5 bases). CDR3 length equals 15 residues. CDR1 MNHEY and CDR2 SMNVEV come from the germline V gene (reference sequence). DNA of the CDR3: TGTGCCGGCAGTGCCCGGGCAGGGATCACCGGGGAGCTGTTTTTT. This sequence encodes CAGSARAGITGELFF.

The chain couples TRBV27 to TRBJ2-7; the D is unclear. The CDR3 contains 11 residues. In germline, CDR1 is MNHEY, CDR2 SMNVEV (reference sequence). The V end lost 5 bases, the J end lost 11 bases, and 13 bases lay between the germline ends. As DNA, the CDR3 is TGTGCCAGCAGTGAAGGTGGGGTGGAGTACTTC. Translating it yields CASSEGGVEYF.

This clonotype was counted only a few times. The chain joins TRBV20-1 to TRBJ1-6; D is uncertain. CDR1 and CDR2 from the germline V gene are DFQATT and SNEGSKA (reference sequence). This CDR3 spans 19 amino acids. V lost 4 bases, J lost 0 bases, and 22 bases lay in between. DNA of the CDR3: TGCAGTGCTAAGGCTGGAGGCCTGGAGGGTCACTCCTATAATTCACCCCTCCACTTT. Its translation: CSAKAGGLEGHSYNSPLHF.

The chain has TRBV27 and TRBJ1-5; no reliable D call. CDR3 length equals 17 residues. Between the trimmed V and J ends, which lost 0 bases and 3 bases, there was a span of 15 bases. CDR1 and CDR2 from the germline V gene are MNHEY and SMNVEV (reference sequence). The CDR3 reads CASSLSPPALINQPQHF. The DNA of the CDR3 is TGTGCCAGCAGTTTATCCCCACCGGCCCTTATCAATCAGCCCCAGCATTTT.

The genes are TRBV6-1 and TRBJ1-6; 7 positions agree with TRBD1. The length of the CDR3 is 13 residues. J gave up 10 bases and V 7 bases, and 7 bases lay outside the gene matches. Per the germline V gene, CDR1 is MNHNS and CDR2 is SASEGT. The CDR3 is CASKEGARSPLHF. The CDR3 region has the DNA TGTGCCAGCAAGGAGGGGGCAAGGTCACCCCTCCACTTT.

This chain uses TRBV6-5 with TRBJ1-1, with TRBD1 matching over 9 bases. The CDR3 is 14 residues long. Germline loops: CDR1 MNHEY, CDR2 SVGAGI. V shed 6 bases and J 3 bases; nucleotides not matched to a gene: 5. CDR3 nucleotides: TGTGCCAGCAGCTACAGGGGGCCTCACACTGAAGCTTTCTTT. Encoded protein: CASSYRGPHTEAFF.

This clonotype has just a few counts. The rearrangement joins TRBV29-1 to TRBJ2-5; possibly TRBD1 for D (5 bases). The CDR3 is 12 amino acids. Between the trimmed V and J ends, which lost 6 bases and 9 bases, there was a span of 17 bases. The V gene's germline CDR1 is SQVTM and CDR2 ANQGSEA. The CDR3 sequence: CSVRPNWGPQYF. For the CDR3, the DNA is TGCAGCGTGAGACCCAACTGGGGCCCCCAGTACTTC.

Within the sample, this clonotype is medium-sized. This chain joins TRBV4-3 and TRBJ1-2, with 9 bases that match TRBD1. The CDR3 loop spans 15 amino acids. Per the germline V gene, CDR1 is LGHNA and CDR2 is YSLEER. The junction had 8 bases not matched to a gene; V was cut back by 2 bases and J by 7 bases. The CDR3 sequence is CASSQPGTGIRGYTF. The CDR3 nucleotides are TGCGCCAGCAGCCAACCCGGGACAGGGATTCGTGGCTACACCTTC.